The present TCR beta chain was sequenced within a study of CD8+CD57+ T cells in acquired aplastic anemia. In the study overall: Mean yield of DNA from sorted CD4+ and CD8+ cells was 3.2 ug. Findings of the study overall: Between patients and controls, approximately 29 CD8+ CDR3 sequences were found in common. Levels of CD8+ Simpson's diversity were not significantly distinct in patients versus controls.

It was patients with CD8+CD57+ cell expansion by flow cytometry who were chosen for sequencing. Note on this clonotype: Its cognate antigen is unknown.

TCR beta VDJ combinations and CDR3 sequences were profiled from genomic DNA. TCRdb itself ran the reads through MiXCR, one entry per CDR3 protein. This table holds approximately 250,000 distinct CDR3 sequences, approximately 80% found once. Trimming stripped 7 bases from V and 11 bases from J, with 17 bases between. Per the germline V gene, CDR1 is SGHNT and CDR2 is YENEEA. The CDR3 totals 12 residues. The V call is TRBV11-3, the J call TRBJ1-1; no clear D gene. This TCR was sampled from a human donor with aplastic anemia. The source material was sorted CD4+, CD8+, or CD8+CD57+ T cells (not recorded which) from PBMCs. The CDR3 region is CASIIELTEAFF. The CDR3, as DNA: TGTGCCAGCATCATAGAACTAACAGAGGCTTTCTTT. The full variable domain, rest sourced from reference TRBV11-3 and TRBJ1-1, is EAGVVQSPRYKIIEKKQPVAFWCNPISGHNTLYWYLQNLGQGPELLIRYENEEAVDDSQLPKDRFSAERLKGVDSTLKIQPAELGDSAVYLCASIIELTEAFFGQGTRLTVV.